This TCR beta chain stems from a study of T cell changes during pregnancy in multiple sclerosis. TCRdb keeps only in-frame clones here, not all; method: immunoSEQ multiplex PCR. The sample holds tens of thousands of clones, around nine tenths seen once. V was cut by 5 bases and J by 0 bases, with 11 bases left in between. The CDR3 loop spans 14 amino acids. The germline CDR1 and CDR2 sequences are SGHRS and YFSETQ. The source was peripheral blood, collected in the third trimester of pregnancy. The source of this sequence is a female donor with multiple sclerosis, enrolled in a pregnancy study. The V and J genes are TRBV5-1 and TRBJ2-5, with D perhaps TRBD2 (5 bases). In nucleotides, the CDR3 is TGCGCCAGCAGGTCGGGATTACACCAAGAGACCCAGTACTTC. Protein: CASRSGLHQETQYF.